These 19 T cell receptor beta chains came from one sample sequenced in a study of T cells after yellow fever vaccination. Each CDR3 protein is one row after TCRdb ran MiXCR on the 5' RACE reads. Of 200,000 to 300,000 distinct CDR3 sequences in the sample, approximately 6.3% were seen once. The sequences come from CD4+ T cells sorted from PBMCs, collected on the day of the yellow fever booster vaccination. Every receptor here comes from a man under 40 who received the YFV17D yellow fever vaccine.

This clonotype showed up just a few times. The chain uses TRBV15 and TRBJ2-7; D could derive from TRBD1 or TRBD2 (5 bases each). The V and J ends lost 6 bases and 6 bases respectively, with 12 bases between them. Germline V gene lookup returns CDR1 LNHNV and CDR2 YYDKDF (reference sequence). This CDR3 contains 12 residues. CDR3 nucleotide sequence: TGTGCCACCAGTAGCAGGGACGGCGAGCAGTACTTC. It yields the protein CATSSRDGEQYF.

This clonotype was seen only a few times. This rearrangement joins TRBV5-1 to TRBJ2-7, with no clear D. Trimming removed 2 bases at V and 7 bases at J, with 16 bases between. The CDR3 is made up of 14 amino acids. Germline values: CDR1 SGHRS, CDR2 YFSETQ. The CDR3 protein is CASSFVGSVKEQYF. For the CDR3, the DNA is TGCGCCAGCAGCTTCGTCGGCTCGGTGAAGGAGCAGTACTTC.

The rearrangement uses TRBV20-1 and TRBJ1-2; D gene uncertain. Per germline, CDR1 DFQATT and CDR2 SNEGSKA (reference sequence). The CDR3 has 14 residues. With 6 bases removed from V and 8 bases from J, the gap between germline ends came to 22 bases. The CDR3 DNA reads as TGCAGTGCAGTGTTGGGAGCCTCGGCGGGAGGCTACACCTTC. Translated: CSAVLGASAGGYTF.

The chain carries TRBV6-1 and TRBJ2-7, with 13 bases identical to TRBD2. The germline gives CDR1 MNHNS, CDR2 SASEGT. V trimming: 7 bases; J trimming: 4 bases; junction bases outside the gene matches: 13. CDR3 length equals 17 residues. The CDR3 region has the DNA TGTGCCAGCACTACAGCTCAAGGGGGACTAGCGGGGTACGAGCAGTACTTC. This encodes CASTTAQGGLAGYEQYF.

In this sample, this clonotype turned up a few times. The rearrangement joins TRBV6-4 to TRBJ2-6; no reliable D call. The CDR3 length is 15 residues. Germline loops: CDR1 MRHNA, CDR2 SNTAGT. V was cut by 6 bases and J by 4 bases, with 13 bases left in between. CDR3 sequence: CASRETAGGANVLTF. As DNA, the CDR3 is TGTGCCAGCAGGGAGACGGCTGGGGGGGCCAACGTCCTGACTTTC.

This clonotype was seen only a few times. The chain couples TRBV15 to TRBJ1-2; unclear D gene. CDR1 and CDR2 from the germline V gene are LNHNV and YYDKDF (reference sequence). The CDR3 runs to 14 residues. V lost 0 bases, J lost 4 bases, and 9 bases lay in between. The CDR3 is CATSRDYAAYGYTF. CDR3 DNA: TGTGCCACCAGCAGAGATTACGCGGCCTATGGCTACACCTTC.

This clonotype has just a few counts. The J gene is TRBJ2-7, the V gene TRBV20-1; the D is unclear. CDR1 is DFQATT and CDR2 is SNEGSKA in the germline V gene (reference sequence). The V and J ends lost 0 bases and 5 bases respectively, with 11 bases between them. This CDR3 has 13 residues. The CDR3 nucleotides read TGCAGTGCTAGAGATAGCCTAACCCACGAGCAGTACTTC. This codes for CSARDSLTHEQYF.

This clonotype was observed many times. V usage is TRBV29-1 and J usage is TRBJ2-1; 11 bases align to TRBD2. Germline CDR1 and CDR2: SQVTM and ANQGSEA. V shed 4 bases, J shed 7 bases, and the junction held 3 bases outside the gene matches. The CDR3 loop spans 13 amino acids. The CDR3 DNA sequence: TGCAGCGTTGGGACTAGCGGGCGGAATGAGCAGTTCTTC. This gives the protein CSVGTSGRNEQFF.

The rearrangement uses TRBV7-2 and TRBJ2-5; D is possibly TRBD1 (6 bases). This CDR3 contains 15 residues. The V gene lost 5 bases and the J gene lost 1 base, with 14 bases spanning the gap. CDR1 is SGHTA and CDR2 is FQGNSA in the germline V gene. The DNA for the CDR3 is TGTGCCAGCAGCCTCATACAGGGAAGCCAAGAGACCCAGTACTTC. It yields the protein CASSLIQGSQETQYF.

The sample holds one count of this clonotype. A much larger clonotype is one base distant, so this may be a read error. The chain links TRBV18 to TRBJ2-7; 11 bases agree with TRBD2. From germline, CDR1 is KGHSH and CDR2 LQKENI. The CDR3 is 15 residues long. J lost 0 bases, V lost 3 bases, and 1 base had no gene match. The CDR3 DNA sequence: TGTGCCAGCTCACCGGGACTAGCGGTCTCCTACGAGCAGTACTTC. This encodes CASSPGLAVSYEQYF.

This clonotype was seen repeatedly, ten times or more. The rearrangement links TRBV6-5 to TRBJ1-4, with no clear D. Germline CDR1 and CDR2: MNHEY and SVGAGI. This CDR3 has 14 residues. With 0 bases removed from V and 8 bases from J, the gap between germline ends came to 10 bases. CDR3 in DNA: TGTGCCAGCAGTTACTCGATGGCAACCGAAAAACTGTTTTTT. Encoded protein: CASSYSMATEKLFF.

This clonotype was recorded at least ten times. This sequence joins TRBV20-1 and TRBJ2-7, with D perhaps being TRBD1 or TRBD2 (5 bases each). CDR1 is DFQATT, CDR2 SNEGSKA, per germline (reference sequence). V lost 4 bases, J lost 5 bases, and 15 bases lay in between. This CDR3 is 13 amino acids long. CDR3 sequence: CSATLGAGNEQYF. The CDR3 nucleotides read TGCAGTGCTACTCTCGGGGCAGGCAACGAGCAGTACTTC.

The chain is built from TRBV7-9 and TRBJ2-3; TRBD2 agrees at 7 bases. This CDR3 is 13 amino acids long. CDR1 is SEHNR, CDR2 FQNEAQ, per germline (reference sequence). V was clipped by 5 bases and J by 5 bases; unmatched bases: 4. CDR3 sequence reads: CASSRDYLDTQYF. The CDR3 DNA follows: TGTGCCAGCAGCCGGGACTATCTAGATACGCAGTATTTT.

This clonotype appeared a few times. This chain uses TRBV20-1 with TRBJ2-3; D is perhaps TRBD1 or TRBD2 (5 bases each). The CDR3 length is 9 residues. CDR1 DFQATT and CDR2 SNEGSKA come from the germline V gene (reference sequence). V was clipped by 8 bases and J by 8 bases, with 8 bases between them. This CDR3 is CSPGGTQYF. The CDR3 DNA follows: TGCAGTCCTGGGGGTACGCAGTATTTT.

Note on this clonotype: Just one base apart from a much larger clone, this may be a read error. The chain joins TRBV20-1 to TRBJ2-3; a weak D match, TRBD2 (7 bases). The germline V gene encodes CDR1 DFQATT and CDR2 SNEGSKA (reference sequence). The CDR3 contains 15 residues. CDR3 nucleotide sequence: TGCGGTGCCTCGCCCCCGGGGGGCATGACAGATACGCAGTATTTT. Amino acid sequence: CGASPPGGMTDTQYF.

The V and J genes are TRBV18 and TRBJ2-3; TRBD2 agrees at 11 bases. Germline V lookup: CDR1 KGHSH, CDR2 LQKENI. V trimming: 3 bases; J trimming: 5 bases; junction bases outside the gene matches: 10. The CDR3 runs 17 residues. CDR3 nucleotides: TGTGCCAGCTCACCTTCTCTAGCGGGAGGAGGTGGAGATACGCAGTATTTT. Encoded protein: CASSPSLAGGGGDTQYF.

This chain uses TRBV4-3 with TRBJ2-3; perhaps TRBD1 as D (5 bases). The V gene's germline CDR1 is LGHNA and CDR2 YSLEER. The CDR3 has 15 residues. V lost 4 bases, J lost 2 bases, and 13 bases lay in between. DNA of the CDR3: TGCGCCAGCAGCCTCTGGGGCCTTACCACAGATACGCAGTATTTT. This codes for CASSLWGLTTDTQYF.

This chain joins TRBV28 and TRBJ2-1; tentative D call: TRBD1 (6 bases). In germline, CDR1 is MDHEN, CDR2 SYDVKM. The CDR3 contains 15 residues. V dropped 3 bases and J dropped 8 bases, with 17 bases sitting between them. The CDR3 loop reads CASSFPGTAGDEQFF. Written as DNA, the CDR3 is TGTGCCAGCAGTTTCCCCGGGACCGCAGGGGATGAGCAGTTCTTC.

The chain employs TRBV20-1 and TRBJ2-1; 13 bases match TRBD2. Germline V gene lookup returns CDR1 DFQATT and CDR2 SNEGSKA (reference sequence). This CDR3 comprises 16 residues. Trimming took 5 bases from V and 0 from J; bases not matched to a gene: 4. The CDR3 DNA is TGCAGTGCTCAACTAGCGGGAGGGATCTCCTACAATGAGCAGTTCTTC. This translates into CSAQLAGGISYNEQFF.